This TCR beta chain was captured in a study of shared clonotypes between healthy human individuals. Study background: Contributing individuals were a couple of females and a few males aged 18 to 49.

V shed 6 bases and J shed 2 bases, with 14 bases lying between them. The length of the CDR3 is 15 residues. The germline CDR1 and CDR2 sequences are SNHLY and FYNNEI. CD4+ cell separation produced CD45RA+ naive and CD45RA-negative memory subsets. TCRdb keeps only in-frame clones here, not all; method: immunoSEQ multiplex PCR. The sample contains 2 million or so clones, 90% to 95% of which appear only once. This sequence originates from a man younger than 30 in good health. The sequencing sample was made of naive CD4+ T cells sorted from blood. Noted subset: CD45RA+ positively selected. V gene TRBV2 combines with J gene TRBJ1-3; D may be TRBD1 (5 bases). CDR3 bases: TGTGCCAGCAGGGCGGGCCCAGGGACTGGAAACACCATATATTTT. This encodes CASRAGPGTGNTIYF.